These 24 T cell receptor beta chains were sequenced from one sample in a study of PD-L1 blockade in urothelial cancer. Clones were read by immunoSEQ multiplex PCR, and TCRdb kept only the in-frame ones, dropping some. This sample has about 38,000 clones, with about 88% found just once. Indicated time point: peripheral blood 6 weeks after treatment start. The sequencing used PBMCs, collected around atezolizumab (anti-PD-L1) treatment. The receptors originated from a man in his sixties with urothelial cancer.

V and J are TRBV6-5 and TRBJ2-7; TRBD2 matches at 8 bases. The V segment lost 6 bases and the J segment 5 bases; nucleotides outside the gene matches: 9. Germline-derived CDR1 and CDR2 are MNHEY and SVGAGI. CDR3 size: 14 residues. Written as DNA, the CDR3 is TGTGCCAGCAGCCCTACCGGGGGGGGACACGAGCAGTACTTC. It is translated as CASSPTGGGHEQYF.

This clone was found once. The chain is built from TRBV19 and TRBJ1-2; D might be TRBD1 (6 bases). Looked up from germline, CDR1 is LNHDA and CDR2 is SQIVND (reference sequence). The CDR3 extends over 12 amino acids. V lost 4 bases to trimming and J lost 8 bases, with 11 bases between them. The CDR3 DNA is TGTGCCAGTAGTAACACAGGGTACGGCTACACCTTC. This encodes CASSNTGYGYTF.

CDR3 DNA sequence: TGTGCCAGCAGTTACTTAGGGGGAAGCAGGTACGAGCAGTACTTC. It codes for CASSYLGGSRYEQYF. This chain connects TRBV6-5 to TRBJ2-7; D is perhaps TRBD1 (6 bases). V was trimmed by 1 base and J by 4 bases, leaving 14 bases between them. The germline V gene encodes CDR1 MNHEY and CDR2 SVGAGI. This CDR3 is built from 15 residues.

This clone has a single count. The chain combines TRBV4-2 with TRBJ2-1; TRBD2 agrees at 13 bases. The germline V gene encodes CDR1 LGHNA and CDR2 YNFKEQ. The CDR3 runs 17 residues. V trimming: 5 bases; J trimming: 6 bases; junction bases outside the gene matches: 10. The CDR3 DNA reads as TGTGCCAGCAGCGAACGACTAGCGGGGGGACGGATCAATGAGCAGTTCTTC. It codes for CASSERLAGGRINEQFF.

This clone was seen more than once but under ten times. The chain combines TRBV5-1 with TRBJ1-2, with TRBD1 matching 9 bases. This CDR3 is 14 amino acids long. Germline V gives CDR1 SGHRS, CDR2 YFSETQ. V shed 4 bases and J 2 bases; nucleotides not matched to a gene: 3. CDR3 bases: TGCGCCAGCAGCCCCGACAGGGGGAACTATGGCTACACCTTC. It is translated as CASSPDRGNYGYTF.

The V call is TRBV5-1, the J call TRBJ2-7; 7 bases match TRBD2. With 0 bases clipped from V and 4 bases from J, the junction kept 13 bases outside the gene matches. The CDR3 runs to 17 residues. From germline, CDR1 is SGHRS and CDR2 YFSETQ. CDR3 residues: CASSLEALVAGAYEQYF. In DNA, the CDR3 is TGCGCCAGCAGCTTGGAGGCCCTTGTGGCGGGAGCTTACGAGCAGTACTTC. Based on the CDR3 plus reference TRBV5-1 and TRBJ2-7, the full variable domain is KAGVTQTPRYLIKTRGQQVTLSCSPISGHRSVSWYQQTPGQGLQFLFEYFSETQRNKGNFPGRFSGRQFSNSRSEMNVSTLELGDSALYLCASSLEALVAGAYEQYFGPGTRLTVT.

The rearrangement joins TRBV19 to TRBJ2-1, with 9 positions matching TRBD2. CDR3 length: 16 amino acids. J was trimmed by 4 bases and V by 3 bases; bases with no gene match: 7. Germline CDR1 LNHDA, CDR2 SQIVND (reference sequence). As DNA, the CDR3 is TGTGCCAGTAGTATTACACTAGCGGGTGGGTACAATGAGCAGTTCTTC. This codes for CASSITLAGGYNEQFF.

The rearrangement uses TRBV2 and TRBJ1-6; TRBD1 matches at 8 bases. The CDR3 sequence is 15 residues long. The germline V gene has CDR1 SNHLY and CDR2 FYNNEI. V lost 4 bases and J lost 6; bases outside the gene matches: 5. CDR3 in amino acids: CASSGDRGFNSPLHF. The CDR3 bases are TGTGCCAGCAGTGGCGACAGGGGCTTTAATTCACCCCTCCACTTT.

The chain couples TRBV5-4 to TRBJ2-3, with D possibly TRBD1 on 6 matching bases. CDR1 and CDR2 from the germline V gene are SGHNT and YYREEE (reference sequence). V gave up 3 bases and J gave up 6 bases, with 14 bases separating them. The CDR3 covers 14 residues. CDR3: CASSSYRVLDTQYF. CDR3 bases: TGTGCCAGCAGCTCCTACAGGGTCTTGGATACGCAGTATTTT.

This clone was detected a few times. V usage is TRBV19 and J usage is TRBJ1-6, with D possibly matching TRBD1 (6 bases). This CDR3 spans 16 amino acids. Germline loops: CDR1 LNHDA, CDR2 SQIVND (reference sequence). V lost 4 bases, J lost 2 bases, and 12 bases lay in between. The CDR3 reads CASSRREGAYNSPLHF. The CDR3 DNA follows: TGTGCCAGTAGTAGGCGGGAGGGGGCCTATAATTCACCCCTCCACTTT.

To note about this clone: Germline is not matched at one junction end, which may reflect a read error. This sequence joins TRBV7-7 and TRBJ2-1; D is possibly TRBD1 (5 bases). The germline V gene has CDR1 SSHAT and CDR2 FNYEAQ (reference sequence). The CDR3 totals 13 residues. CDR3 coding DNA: TGTGCTAGCAGCCCTAAACTAAGGGGTGAGCAGTTCTTC. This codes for CASSPKLRGEQFF.

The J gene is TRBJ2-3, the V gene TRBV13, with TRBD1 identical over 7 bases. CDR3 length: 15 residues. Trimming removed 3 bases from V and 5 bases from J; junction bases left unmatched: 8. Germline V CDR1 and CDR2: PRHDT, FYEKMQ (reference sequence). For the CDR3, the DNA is TGTGCCAGCAGCTTCCCGGGACAGAGGGGAGATACGCAGTATTTT. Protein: CASSFPGQRGDTQYF.

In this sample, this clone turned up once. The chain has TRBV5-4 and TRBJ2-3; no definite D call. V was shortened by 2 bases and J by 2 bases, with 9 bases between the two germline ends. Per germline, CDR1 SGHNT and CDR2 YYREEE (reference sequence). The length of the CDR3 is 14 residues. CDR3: CASSFLRNTDTQYF. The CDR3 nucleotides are TGTGCCAGCAGCTTTCTGCGAAACACAGATACGCAGTATTTT.

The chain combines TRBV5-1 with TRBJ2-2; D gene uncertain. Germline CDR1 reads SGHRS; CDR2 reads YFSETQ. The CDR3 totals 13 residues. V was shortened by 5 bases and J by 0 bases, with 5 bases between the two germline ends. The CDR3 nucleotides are TGCGCCAGCAGGTTAGCGAACACCGGGGAGCTGTTTTTT. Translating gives CASRLANTGELFF.

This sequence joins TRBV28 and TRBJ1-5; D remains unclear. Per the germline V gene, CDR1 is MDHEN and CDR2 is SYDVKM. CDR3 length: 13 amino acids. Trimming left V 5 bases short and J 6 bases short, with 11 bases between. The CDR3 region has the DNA TGTGCCAGCAGTCCCGACTTAGCTCAGCCCCAGCATTTT. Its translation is CASSPDLAQPQHF.

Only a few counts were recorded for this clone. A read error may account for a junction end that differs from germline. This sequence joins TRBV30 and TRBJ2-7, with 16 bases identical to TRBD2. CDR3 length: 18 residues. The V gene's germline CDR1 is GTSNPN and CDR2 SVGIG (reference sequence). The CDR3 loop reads CAWRRQRRGTSGRAGGFF. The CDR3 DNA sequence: TGTGCCTGGAGGAGGCAACGCCGCGGGACTAGCGGGAGGGCCGGAGGTTTCTTC.

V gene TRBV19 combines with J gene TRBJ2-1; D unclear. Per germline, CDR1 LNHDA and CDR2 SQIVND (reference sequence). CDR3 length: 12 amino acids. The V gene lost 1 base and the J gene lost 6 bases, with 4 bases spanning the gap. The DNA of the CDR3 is TGTGCCAGTAGTATAGGTCTCAATGAGCAGTTCTTC. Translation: CASSIGLNEQFF.

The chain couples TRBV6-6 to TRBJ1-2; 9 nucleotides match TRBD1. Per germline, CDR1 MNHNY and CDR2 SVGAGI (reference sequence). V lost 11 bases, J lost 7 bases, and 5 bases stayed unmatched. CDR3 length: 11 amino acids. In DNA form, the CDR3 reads TGTGCCGGATGGACAGGGGTTGGCTACACCTTC. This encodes CAGWTGVGYTF.

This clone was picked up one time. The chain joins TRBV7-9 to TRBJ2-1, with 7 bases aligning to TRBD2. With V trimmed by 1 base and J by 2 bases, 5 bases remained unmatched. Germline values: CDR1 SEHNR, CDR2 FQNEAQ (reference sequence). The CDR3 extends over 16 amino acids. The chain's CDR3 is CASSLVAGVPYNEQFF. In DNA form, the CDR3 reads TGTGCCAGCAGCTTAGTCGCGGGAGTTCCCTACAATGAGCAGTTCTTC.

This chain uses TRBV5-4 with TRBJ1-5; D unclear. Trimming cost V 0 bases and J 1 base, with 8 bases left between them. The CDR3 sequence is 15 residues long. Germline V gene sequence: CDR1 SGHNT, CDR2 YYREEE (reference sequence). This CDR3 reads CASSLGSESNQPQHF. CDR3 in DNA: TGTGCCAGCAGCTTGGGCAGCGAAAGCAATCAGCCCCAGCATTTT.

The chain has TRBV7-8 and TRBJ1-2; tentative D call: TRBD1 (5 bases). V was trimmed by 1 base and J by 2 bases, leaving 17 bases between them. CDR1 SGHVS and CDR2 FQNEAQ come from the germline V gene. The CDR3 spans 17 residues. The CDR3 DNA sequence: TGTGCCAGCAGCTTAGGAACAGGACATCGCCGCAACTATGGCTACACCTTC. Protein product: CASSLGTGHRRNYGYTF.

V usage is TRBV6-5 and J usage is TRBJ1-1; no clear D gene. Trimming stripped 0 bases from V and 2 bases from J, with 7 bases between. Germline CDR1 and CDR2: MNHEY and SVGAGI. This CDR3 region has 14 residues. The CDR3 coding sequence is TGTGCCAGCAGTTACTCGCGGGGAAACACTGAAGCTTTCTTT. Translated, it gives CASSYSRGNTEAFF.

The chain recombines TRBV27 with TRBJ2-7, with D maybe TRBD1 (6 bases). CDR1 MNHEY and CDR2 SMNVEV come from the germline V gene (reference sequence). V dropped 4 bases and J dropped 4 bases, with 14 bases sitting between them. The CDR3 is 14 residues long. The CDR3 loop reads CASSYEQGQYEQYF. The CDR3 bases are TGTGCCAGCAGTTACGAACAGGGACAATACGAGCAGTACTTC.

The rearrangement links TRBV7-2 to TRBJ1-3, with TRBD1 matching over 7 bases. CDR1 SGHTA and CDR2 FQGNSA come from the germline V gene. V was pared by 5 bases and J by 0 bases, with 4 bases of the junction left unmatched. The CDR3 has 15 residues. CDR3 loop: CASSQGTDSGNTIYF. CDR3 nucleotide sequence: TGTGCCAGCAGCCAGGGGACAGACTCTGGAAACACCATATATTTT. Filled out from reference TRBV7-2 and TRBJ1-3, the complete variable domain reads GAGVSQSPSNKVTEKGKDVELRCDPISGHTALYWYRQSLGQGLEFLIYFQGNSAPDKSGLPSDRFSAERTGGSVSTLTIQRTQQEDSAVYLCASSQGTDSGNTIYFGEGSWLTVV.